A selection of T cell receptor beta chains follows, all from one sample in a study of T cell repertoires in cytomegalovirus infection. Via MiXCR, TCRdb re-called the reads, giving one row per CDR3 protein. Of 300,000 to 400,000 distinct CDR3 sequences in the sample, 9% to 9.5% were seen once. Sequencing was done on a sample of PBMCs. Source of these receptors: a human donor in good health (CMV status not recorded). Some clones in this sample may be carry-over from other donors' samples. Each CDR3 is given with its conserved first and last residue. Each record gives: J gene, clone size, V gene, D gene, CDR3 protein, CDR3 DNA. A D gene is named only where the DNA matches it firmly. For some rows the clone size is stated as once, few or many, or as a class when expanded; others skip it.

j_call: TRBJ2-2
clone_size: many
v_call: TRBV7-6
d_call: NA
cdr3_aa: CASNARWNTGELFF
cdr3_nt: TGTGCCAGCAACGCCAGATGGAACACCGGGGAGCTGTTTTTT

j_call: TRBJ2-3
clone_size: NA
v_call: TRBV19
d_call: NA
cdr3_aa: CASSSRDKHTDTQYF
cdr3_nt: TGTGCCAGTAGCTCCCGGGACAAGCACACAGATACGCAGTATTTT

j_call: TRBJ1-1
clone_size: NA
v_call: TRBV7-2
d_call: NA
cdr3_aa: CASRMTANTEAFF
cdr3_nt: TGTGCCAGCAGAATGACAGCGAACACTGAAGCTTTCTTT

j_call: TRBJ1-2
clone_size: NA
v_call: TRBV7-9
d_call: TRBD1
cdr3_aa: CASTPGAGGNYGYTF
cdr3_nt: TGTGCCAGCACCCCCGGGGCAGGGGGAAACTATGGCTACACCTTC

j_call: TRBJ2-7
clone_size: NA
v_call: TRBV28
d_call: TRBD2
cdr3_aa: CASSFRAGVHEQYF
cdr3_nt: TGTGCCAGCAGTTTTCGGGCGGGAGTCCACGAGCAGTACTTC

j_call: TRBJ2-2
clone_size: few
v_call: TRBV11-2
d_call: NA
cdr3_aa: CASSLGPTPGELFF
cdr3_nt: TGTGCTAGCAGCTTGGGGCCTACCCCGGGGGAGCTGTTTTTT

j_call: TRBJ2-1
clone_size: many
v_call: TRBV7-2
d_call: TRBD2
cdr3_aa: CASSERLAPTYNEQFF
cdr3_nt: TGTGCCAGCAGCGAACGACTAGCCCCCACCTACAATGAGCAGTTCTTC

j_call: TRBJ2-1
clone_size: NA
v_call: TRBV20-1
d_call: TRBD1
cdr3_aa: CSAKGTGRSYNEQFF
cdr3_nt: TGCAGTGCTAAGGGGACAGGAAGATCCTACAATGAGCAGTTCTTC

j_call: TRBJ2-1
clone_size: few
v_call: TRBV20-1
d_call: NA
cdr3_aa: CSARIQGPTPAYNEQFF
cdr3_nt: TGCAGTGCTAGGATTCAGGGTCCTACCCCAGCCTACAATGAGCAGTTCTTC

j_call: TRBJ2-5
clone_size: many
v_call: TRBV7-2
d_call: TRBD2
cdr3_aa: CASSPRKAGGPRETQYF
cdr3_nt: TGTGCCAGCAGTCCTAGGAAAGCGGGGGGGCCCCGAGAGACCCAGTACTTC

j_call: TRBJ2-5
clone_size: NA
v_call: TRBV14
d_call: NA
cdr3_aa: CASSQDRGFVQETQYF
cdr3_nt: TGTGCCAGCAGCCAAGATAGGGGCTTTGTACAAGAGACCCAGTACTTC

j_call: TRBJ2-7
clone_size: NA
v_call: TRBV6-2/TRBV6-3
d_call: TRBD2
cdr3_aa: CASSLAGGSHEQYF
cdr3_nt: TGTGCCAGCAGCCTAGCGGGAGGGTCCCACGAGCAGTACTTC

j_call: TRBJ2-5
clone_size: few
v_call: TRBV15
d_call: NA
cdr3_aa: CATSTAGVVETQYF
cdr3_nt: TGTGCCACCAGCACGGCTGGGGTAGTGGAGACCCAGTACTTC

j_call: TRBJ2-4
clone_size: few
v_call: TRBV7-9
d_call: NA
cdr3_aa: CASSLGVGDLGNIQYF
cdr3_nt: TGTGCCAGCAGCTTAGGCGTCGGGGACCTGGGGAACATTCAGTACTTC

j_call: TRBJ1-6
clone_size: few
v_call: TRBV19
d_call: TRBD1
cdr3_aa: CASSIRGQDSPLHF
cdr3_nt: TGTGCCAGTAGTATCAGGGGGCAAGATTCACCCCTCCACTTT

j_call: TRBJ2-3
clone_size: few
v_call: TRBV30
d_call: NA
cdr3_aa: CAWTPSTDTQYF
cdr3_nt: TGTGCCTGGACCCCTAGCACAGATACGCAGTATTTT

j_call: TRBJ2-2
clone_size: few
v_call: TRBV29-1
d_call: TRBD2
cdr3_aa: CSVASGGDTGELFF
cdr3_nt: TGCAGCGTTGCCAGCGGGGGGGATACCGGGGAGCTGTTTTTT

j_call: TRBJ2-1
clone_size: NA
v_call: TRBV7-2
d_call: NA
cdr3_aa: CASSEGLDQFF
cdr3_nt: TGTGCCAGCAGCGAAGGGTTAGATCAGTTCTTC

j_call: TRBJ1-1
clone_size: few
v_call: TRBV7-8
d_call: NA
cdr3_aa: CASSFPGGETTEAFF
cdr3_nt: TGTGCCAGCAGCTTTCCGGGAGGGGAGACCACTGAAGCTTTCTTT

j_call: TRBJ2-7
clone_size: many
v_call: TRBV6-1
d_call: TRBD2
cdr3_aa: CASSEFGTSSYEQYF
cdr3_nt: TGTGCCAGCAGTGAATTCGGGACTAGCTCCTACGAGCAGTACTTC

j_call: TRBJ1-4
clone_size: few
v_call: TRBV28
d_call: TRBD1
cdr3_aa: CASSTGTGTGVNEKLFF
cdr3_nt: TGTGCCAGCAGCACCGGGACAGGCACCGGCGTAAATGAAAAACTGTTTTTT

j_call: TRBJ2-3
clone_size: few
v_call: TRBV7-9
d_call: NA
cdr3_aa: CASSQRGTSTDTQYF
cdr3_nt: TGTGCCAGCAGTCAACGGGGGACCAGCACAGATACGCAGTATTTT

j_call: TRBJ1-4
clone_size: NA
v_call: TRBV28
d_call: NA
cdr3_aa: CATKVGGEKLFF
cdr3_nt: TGTGCCACCAAGGTCGGCGGTGAAAAACTGTTTTTT

j_call: TRBJ2-3
clone_size: few
v_call: TRBV7-3
d_call: NA
cdr3_aa: CASSSSPKQQSDTQYF
cdr3_nt: TGTGCCAGCAGCTCTTCCCCTAAACAGCAATCAGATACGCAGTATTTT